This TCR beta chain comes out of a study of OX40 agonist ivuxolimab in advanced cancers. Across the study: The group had a mean age of around 60 years, ranged from about 23 to 85, and was 82.7% male. Treatment received earlier with anti-PD-1, anti-PD-L1 or anti-CTLA-4 agents was allowed, and roughly 40% had some. Three patients got partial responses; one had hepatocellular carcinoma and two had cutaneous melanoma.

V lost 4 bases to trimming and J lost 5 bases, with 21 bases between them. This CDR3 region has 17 residues. Germline CDR1 SGDLS, CDR2 YYNGEE. This clone was picked up a small number of times. TCRdb's copy holds only in-frame clones and misses some; the assay was immunoSEQ multiplex PCR. The sample lists roughly 66,000 clones, 82% seen once, with 6% to 8% in the top ten. V gene TRBV9 combines with J gene TRBJ2-2, with TRBD2 as a possible D gene (5 bases). The source of this sequence is an adult with an advanced solid tumor such as melanoma, head and neck, liver or kidney cancer. The input for sequencing was CD4+ or CD8+ T cells sorted from blood, taken in a trial of the OX40 agonist ivuxolimab. This chain's CDR3 is CASSPSRGRPGTGELFF. As DNA, the CDR3 is TGTGCCAGCAGCCCCTCTCGCGGGCGGCCAGGTACCGGGGAGCTGTTTTTT.